Shown below are 27 T cell receptor beta chains from a single sample sequenced in a study of pediatric ulcerative colitis (dated by TCRdb to the late 2010s). Library creation used the immunoSEQ multiplex PCR assay. TCRdb limited this immuneACCESS table to in-frame rearrangements with V and J called. A share of clones is missing; checked studies link under half to unresolved V genes, and the rest is unexplained. This sample comprises 30,000 or so clones, roughly four fifths of them detected only once. Around 4.5% of the sample belongs to the ten largest clones. Material: blood. The receptor set was obtained from a boy younger than 18 with severe ulcerative colitis.

The CDR3, as DNA: TGTGCCAGCAGTGGTACCGGACACTTTAAGTTCTTC. Its translation is CASSGTGHFKFF. The chain recombines TRBV6-1 with TRBJ2-1, with D possibly TRBD1 on 5 matching bases. Germline CDR1 MNHNS, CDR2 SASEGT. The CDR3 sequence is 12 residues long. V lost 4 bases and J lost 14, with 15 bases in between.

V usage is TRBV5-6 and J usage is TRBJ2-2, with D tentatively TRBD2 (5 bases). Trimming shortened V by 0 bases and J by 7 bases, and 13 bases separated the two germline ends. The germline gives CDR1 SGHDT, CDR2 YYEEEE. CDR3 size: 15 residues. The CDR3 region is CASSLAGFQNGELFF. The CDR3, as DNA: TGTGCCAGCAGCTTGGCGGGATTTCAAAACGGGGAGCTGTTTTTT.

The chain joins TRBV7-3 to TRBJ2-2; TRBD2 matches 8 bases. This CDR3 spans 13 amino acids. Germline V gene data show CDR1 as SGHTA and CDR2 as FQGTGA. The V gene end was trimmed by 2 bases and the J gene end by 7 bases; junction bases not matched to a gene: 0. The CDR3 is CASSLGTSGELFF. The CDR3, as DNA: TGTGCCAGCAGCTTAGGGACTAGCGGGGAGCTGTTTTTT.

V gene TRBV27 combines with J gene TRBJ2-1, with TRBD2 identical over 7 bases. CDR3 size: 14 residues. CDR1 is MNHEY and CDR2 is SMNVEV in the germline V gene (reference sequence). Trimming cost V 2 bases and J 4 bases; bases outside gene matches: 2. For the CDR3, the DNA is TGTGCCAGCAGTTTAAATAGCGGGTACAATGAGCAGTTCTTC. It translates to CASSLNSGYNEQFF.

The gene calls are TRBV2 and TRBJ1-1, with D possibly TRBD1 on 5 matching bases. Germline CDR1 SNHLY, CDR2 FYNNEI. The CDR3 consists of 19 residues. V lost 8 bases and J 3 bases, leaving 31 bases between the germline ends. The CDR3 reads CASGAGRGLPNPSDTEAFF. CDR3 nucleotides: TGTGCCAGCGGCGCGGGAAGGGGACTACCTAACCCCTCGGACACTGAAGCTTTCTTT.

The V gene is TRBV5-8, the J gene TRBJ2-4; D is possibly TRBD1 (6 bases). CDR1 and CDR2 (germline): SGHTS, YDEGEE. V was clipped by 3 bases and J by 8 bases, with 6 bases between them. The CDR3 runs to 11 residues. This CDR3 reads CASSSGDIQYF. CDR3 DNA: TGTGCCAGCAGCTCAGGGGACATTCAGTACTTC.

The table lists this clone with a few counts. The rearrangement uses TRBV5-1 and TRBJ1-4; D uncertain. This CDR3 has 13 residues. V was clipped by 2 bases and J by 8 bases, with 10 bases between them. Germline values: CDR1 SGHRS, CDR2 YFSETQ. CDR3 sequence: CASSFRNQEKLFF. The DNA for the CDR3 is TGCGCCAGCAGCTTTAGGAATCAAGAAAAACTGTTTTTT.

The chain recombines TRBV18 with TRBJ1-5, with D uncertain. The CDR3 extends over 13 amino acids. CDR1 and CDR2 (germline): KGHSH, LQKENI. V gave up 3 bases and J gave up 5 bases, with 8 bases separating them. The CDR3 coding sequence is TGTGCCAGCTCACCCGGACCCGATCAGCCCCAGCATTTT. It is translated as CASSPGPDQPQHF.

This chain uses TRBV6-1 with TRBJ1-2; D is perhaps TRBD1 (5 bases). The CDR3 runs 13 residues. The germline V gene encodes CDR1 MNHNS and CDR2 SASEGT. The V end was cut by 7 bases, the J end by 2 bases, with 11 bases between. CDR3 in DNA: TGTGCCAGCACTCCGACAGTAAACTATGGCTACACCTTC. Protein: CASTPTVNYGYTF.

This clone came up once. The V and J genes are TRBV9 and TRBJ2-3; D is possibly TRBD1 (6 bases). CDR3 length: 15 residues. With 2 bases removed from V and 0 bases from J, the gap between germline ends came to 10 bases. Germline V gene lookup returns CDR1 SGDLS and CDR2 YYNGEE. DNA of the CDR3: TGTGCCAGCAGCGTCGGGACAACTAGCACAGATACGCAGTATTTT. Protein product: CASSVGTTSTDTQYF.

The chain combines TRBV7-9 with TRBJ2-1; either TRBD1 or TRBD2 may supply D (5 bases each). V was clipped by 4 bases and J by 3 bases, with 13 bases between them. Germline lookup yields CDR1 SEHNR and CDR2 FQNEAQ (reference sequence). The length of the CDR3 is 15 residues. The CDR3: CASSSGTTNYNEQFF. CDR3 sequence (DNA): TGTGCCAGCAGCTCCGGGACGACTAACTACAATGAGCAGTTCTTC.

The chain has TRBV7-9 and TRBJ2-7; D remains unclear. The ends were cut back, 5 bases at V and 3 bases at J, with 17 bases in the middle. Germline assignment: CDR1 SEHNR and CDR2 FQNEAQ (reference sequence). The length of the CDR3 is 15 residues. DNA of the CDR3: TGTGCCAGCAGCCCCCATCCACCCCCCTTCTACGAGCAGTACTTC. This sequence encodes CASSPHPPPFYEQYF.

CDR3 coding DNA: TGTGCCAGCTCGGATTTCTACGAGCAGTACTTC. Encoded protein: CASSDFYEQYF. The V and J genes are TRBV6-5 and TRBJ2-7; D gene ambiguous. V lost 8 bases to trimming and J lost 3 bases, with 8 bases between them. The CDR3 totals 11 residues. In germline, CDR1 is MNHEY, CDR2 SVGAGI.

In its sample, this clone was seen a few times. The genes are TRBV5-4 and TRBJ1-6; D unresolved. V was shortened by 4 bases and J by 0 bases, with 14 bases between the two germline ends. The CDR3 covers 17 residues. Germline lookup yields CDR1 SGHNT and CDR2 YYREEE (reference sequence). CDR3 protein: CASSISPVSSYNSPLHF. CDR3 in DNA: TGTGCCAGCAGCATTTCCCCCGTCAGCTCCTATAATTCACCCCTCCACTTT.

The chain carries TRBV6-1 and TRBJ2-5, with 7 bases aligning to TRBD2. The V gene end was trimmed by 6 bases and the J gene end by 2 bases; junction bases not matched to a gene: 3. This CDR3 has 13 amino acids. Germline V gene sequence: CDR1 MNHNS, CDR2 SASEGT. CDR3 residues: CASRLGLQETQYF. CDR3 nucleotide sequence: TGTGCCAGCAGATTGGGACTACAAGAGACCCAGTACTTC.

The J gene is TRBJ1-1, the V gene TRBV29-1, with unresolved D. V lost 3 bases, J lost 3 bases, and 5 bases lay in between. This CDR3 is built from 11 residues. Germline V gene data show CDR1 as SQVTM and CDR2 as ANQGSEA. Here the CDR3 DNA reads TGCAGCGTTGAGCAGGACACTGAAGCTTTCTTT. This codes for CSVEQDTEAFF.

The rearrangement joins TRBV5-3 to TRBJ2-3; 12 bases are shared with TRBD1. TRBV5-3 is labeled an ORF, and its function is uncertain. CDR3 length: 18 amino acids. With V trimmed by 4 bases and J by 3 bases, 12 bases remained unmatched. CDR3 loop: CARSVGGDRGLPTDTQYF. As DNA, the CDR3 is TGTGCCAGAAGCGTCGGGGGGGACAGGGGGCTCCCGACAGATACGCAGTATTTT.

This clone was counted a few times. The chain uses TRBV7-9 and TRBJ1-1; no firm D call. This CDR3 comprises 11 residues. Trimming removed 10 bases at V and 4 bases at J, with 10 bases between. The germline V gene encodes CDR1 SEHNR and CDR2 FQNEAQ (reference sequence). The DNA for the CDR3 is TGTGCCACCAACGACGGCACTGAAGCTTTCTTT. Translated: CATNDGTEAFF.

This chain connects TRBV4-1 to TRBJ1-1, with D uncertain. The germline gives CDR1 MGHRA, CDR2 YSYEKL. The CDR3 loop spans 16 amino acids. The germline V and J ends were trimmed by 1 base and 1 base, with 13 bases remaining between them. The DNA for the CDR3 is TGCGCCAGCAGCCAAGGAAGATTCGCGGGGAACACTGAAGCTTTCTTT. It translates to CASSQGRFAGNTEAFF.

V and J are TRBV4-3 and TRBJ2-2, with D possibly called TRBD1 or TRBD2 (6 bases each). The CDR3 length is 16 residues. The germline CDR1 and CDR2 sequences are LGHNA and YSLEER. The germline V and J ends were trimmed by 0 bases and 7 bases, with 15 bases remaining between them. This CDR3 is CASSQEVEGGSGELFF. The CDR3, as DNA: TGCGCCAGCAGCCAAGAGGTCGAGGGGGGTAGCGGGGAGCTGTTTTTT.

The chain has TRBV21-1 and TRBJ2-1; TRBD2 is taken as the D call from the table, unchecked against the DNA. TRBV21-1 is assigned pseudogene status. The CDR3 is 17 residues long. The CDR3 loop is CASSKWSLAGRYNEQFF. The CDR3 bases are TGTGCCAGCAGCAAATGGAGCCTAGCGGGGCGGTACAATGAGCAGTTCTTC.

This chain joins TRBV6-1 and TRBJ1-2; no definite D call. This CDR3 is built from 14 residues. Trimming pared 3 bases from V and 1 base from J, leaving 9 bases between. Germline V gene sequence: CDR1 MNHNS, CDR2 SASEGT. CDR3 residues: CASSEGRNNYGYTF. CDR3 DNA: TGTGCCAGCAGTGAGGGCCGAAATAACTATGGCTACACCTTC.

The CDR3 DNA follows: TGCGCCAGCAGCCAAGTGGGACAGGGGAGCGTGGGGGATGGCTACACCTTC. It encodes CASSQVGQGSVGDGYTF. The chain uses TRBV4-3 and TRBJ1-2; TRBD1 agrees at 10 bases. V lost 1 base to trimming and J lost 6 bases; unmatched junction nucleotides: 11. CDR1 and CDR2 (germline): LGHNA, YSLEER. This CDR3 contains 17 residues.

This chain connects TRBV4-3 to TRBJ1-6; D call uncertain. The V gene's germline CDR1 is LGHNA and CDR2 YSLEER. V lost 1 base and J lost 8, with 6 bases in between. The CDR3 extends over 13 amino acids. The DNA of the CDR3 is TGCGCCAGCAGCCAAGGGCAGGATTCACCCCTCCACTTT. Its translation is CASSQGQDSPLHF.

This clone came up a few times. The chain carries TRBV27 and TRBJ1-2, with 12 bases aligning to TRBD1. V was pared by 9 bases and J by 7 bases, with 6 bases of the junction left unmatched. The V gene's germline CDR1 is MNHEY and CDR2 SMNVEV (reference sequence). The CDR3 spans 13 residues. The DNA for the CDR3 is TGTGCCAGTACCGGGACAGGGGGCTTTGGCTACACCTTC. Residues: CASTGTGGFGYTF.

This clone was seen just once. The chain recombines TRBV5-4 with TRBJ2-1; 8 nucleotides agree with TRBD2. The CDR3 is 14 amino acids. The junction had 4 bases not matched to a gene; V was cut back by 3 bases and J by 5 bases. The germline gives CDR1 SGHNT, CDR2 YYREEE (reference sequence). Here the CDR3 DNA reads TGTGCCAGCAGCTCCGGGGGGGTAGACAATGAGCAGTTCTTC. It specifies CASSSGGVDNEQFF.

The chain uses TRBV19 and TRBJ2-4; 7 positions match TRBD1. The CDR3 is 15 residues long. The junction had 11 bases not matched to a gene; V was cut back by 3 bases and J by 9 bases. Germline V lookup: CDR1 LNHDA, CDR2 SQIVND (reference sequence). CDR3 bases: TGTGCCAGTAGTATCCTTCTTACAGGGGAATCCATTCAGTACTTC. Translating it yields CASSILLTGESIQYF.